This T cell receptor (beta chain) was identified in a study of CD8 T cells in Susac syndrome. Random-hexamer reverse transcription was applied to roughly 0.5 to 1 ug RNA. TCRdb reprocessed the immunoSEQ multiplex PCR reads with MiXCR, giving one entry per CDR3 protein. The sample holds about 280,000 distinct CDR3 sequences; roughly 84% are singletons and the top ten take approximately 0.11%. Germline CDR1 reads SGHRS; CDR2 reads YFSETQ. The germline V and J ends were trimmed by 4 bases and 5 bases, with 15 bases remaining between them. The CDR3 contains 14 residues. This chain uses TRBV5-1 with TRBJ2-5, with D tentatively TRBD1 (6 bases). Material: CD8+ T cells from PBMCs. The origin of this receptor is a human donor with multiple sclerosis. The CDR3 DNA follows: TGCGCCAGCAGCCCCAGGGGTAAACTCGAGACCCAGTACTTC. This gives the protein CASSPRGKLETQYF.